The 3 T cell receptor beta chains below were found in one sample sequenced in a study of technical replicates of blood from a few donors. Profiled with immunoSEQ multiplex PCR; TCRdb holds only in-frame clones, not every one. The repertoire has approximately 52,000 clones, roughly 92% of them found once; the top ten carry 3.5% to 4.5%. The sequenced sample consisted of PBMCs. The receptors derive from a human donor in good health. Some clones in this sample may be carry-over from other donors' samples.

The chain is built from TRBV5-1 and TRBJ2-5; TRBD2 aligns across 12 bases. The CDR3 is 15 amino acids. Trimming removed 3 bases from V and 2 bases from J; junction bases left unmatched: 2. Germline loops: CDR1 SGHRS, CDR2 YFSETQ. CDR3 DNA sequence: TGCGCCAGCAGCTCCGGGACTAGCGGGCAAGAGACCCAGTACTTC. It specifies CASSSGTSGQETQYF.

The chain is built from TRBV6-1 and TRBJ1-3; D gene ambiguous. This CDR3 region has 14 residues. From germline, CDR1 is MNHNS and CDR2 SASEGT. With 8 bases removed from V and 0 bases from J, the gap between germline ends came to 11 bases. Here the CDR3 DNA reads TGTGCCAGCGGAGGGCAGAGCTCTGGAAACACCATATATTTT. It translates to CASGGQSSGNTIYF.

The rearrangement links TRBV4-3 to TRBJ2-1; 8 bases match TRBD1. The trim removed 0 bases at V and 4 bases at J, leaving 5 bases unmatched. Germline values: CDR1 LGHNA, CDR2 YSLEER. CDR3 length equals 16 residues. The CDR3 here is CASSQDGQGAYNEQFF. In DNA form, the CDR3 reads TGCGCCAGCAGCCAAGACGGGCAGGGGGCATACAATGAGCAGTTCTTC.